This T cell receptor beta chain originates from a study of cytomegalovirus exposure and HLA in healthy donors. Study context: The 120 validation repertoires matched the 650 to 850 first-cohort repertoires in platform, a later analysis reported. Study-wide findings and caveats: It was approximately 150 TCR beta chains that were listed as cytomegalovirus-associated. The study found most TCR sequences rare, yet found some public TCRs in many donors.

On this clone: Its cognate antigen is unknown. Distinct nucleotide sequences in the sample also encode this CDR3.

The CDR3 extends over 12 amino acids. V lost 5 bases and J lost 4, with 7 bases in between. CDR1 ENHRY and CDR2 SYGVKD come from the germline V gene. TCRdb's copy holds only in-frame clones and misses some; the assay was immunoSEQ multiplex PCR. The table lists 200,000 to 250,000 clones, 85% to 90% of them singletons. This TCR derives from a man younger than 30 in good health and CMV-seronegative. The sample comprised PBMCs. The chain couples TRBV10-3 to TRBJ2-3, with D uncertain. The CDR3 spells CAISPSADTQYF. As DNA, the CDR3 is TGTGCCATCAGTCCCTCGGCAGATACGCAGTATTTT.